What follows are 30 T cell receptor beta chains derived from one specimen sequenced in a study of a mutant IDH1 vaccine in newly diagnosed glioma (dated by TCRdb to about 2021). Their target antigens are unknown. The time point label, as the study defines it: week 5, during vaccination. Each vaccine dose, consisting of 300 ug of a 20-mer mutant IDH1 peptide in Montanide, was administered subcutaneously with topical imiquimod. Library generation was performed with the immunoSEQ multiplex PCR assay. In TCRdb, the immuneACCESS table is reduced to in-frame sequences with V and J assigned. These tables do not hold every clone; where another copy was compared, an unresolved V gene accounts for under half, and the others remain unexplained. The sample records 39,000 or so clones, approximately 80% of which are singletons. Of the sample, over 4.5% is held by the ten largest clones. The sequences come from PBMCs, collected from a glioma patient whose treatment included an IDH1 peptide vaccine. These receptors were taken from a man in his forties or fifties with glioma.

The chain joins TRBV6-4 to TRBJ2-2; D ambiguous. Trimming stripped 2 bases from V and 3 bases from J, with 7 bases between. The length of the CDR3 is 14 residues. Germline loops: CDR1 MRHNA, CDR2 SNTAGT. The CDR3 protein is CASSDMLHTGELFF. In nucleotides, the CDR3 is TGTGCCAGCAGTGACATGTTACACACCGGGGAGCTGTTTTTT.

This chain connects TRBV13 to TRBJ1-6; a possible D gene is TRBD1 (6 bases). V was shortened by 0 bases and J by 0 bases, with 9 bases between the two germline ends. The CDR3 loop spans 17 amino acids. The germline gives CDR1 PRHDT, CDR2 FYEKMQ (reference sequence). The CDR3 here is CASSLGTGSSYNSPLHF. In DNA, the CDR3 is TGTGCCAGCAGCTTAGGCACAGGGAGCTCCTATAATTCACCCCTCCACTTT.

The chain carries TRBV18 and TRBJ1-1; D is unclear. The CDR3 is 13 amino acids. The V end was cut by 0 bases, the J end by 5 bases, with 7 bases between. Per germline, CDR1 KGHSH and CDR2 LQKENI. The CDR3 region has the DNA TGTGCCAGCTCACCACCAGAGGGAACTGAAGCTTTCTTT. Translation: CASSPPEGTEAFF.

This chain connects TRBV7-9 to TRBJ1-3, with D uncertain. In germline, CDR1 is SEHNR, CDR2 FQNEAQ (reference sequence). V shed 5 bases and J shed 7 bases, with 18 bases lying between them. The CDR3 spans 15 residues. The CDR3 loop reads CASSPDPQSGNTIYF. CDR3 nucleotides: TGTGCCAGCAGCCCCGACCCCCAATCGGGGAACACCATATATTTT.

The chain combines TRBV30 with TRBJ1-3; tentative D call: TRBD1 (6 bases). Germline loops: CDR1 GTSNPN, CDR2 SVGIG (reference sequence). The CDR3 totals 17 residues. The V end was cut by 1 base, the J end by 2 bases, with 18 bases between. The DNA of the CDR3 is TGTGCCTGGAGTGCCGACCGAGTAGGGGGTACTGGAAACACCATATATTTT. Encoded protein: CAWSADRVGGTGNTIYF.

This sequence joins TRBV6-5 and TRBJ1-3; D is unresolved. V gave up 5 bases and J gave up 1 base, with 6 bases separating them. Looked up from germline, CDR1 is MNHEY and CDR2 is SVGAGI. This CDR3 region has 13 residues. CDR3 bases: TGTGCCAGCAGTCTGAGGTCTGGAAACACCATATATTTT. Translation gives CASSLRSGNTIYF.

The chain joins TRBV7-9 to TRBJ2-2; the D gene could be TRBD1 or TRBD2 (5 bases each). This CDR3 is 13 amino acids long. Germline V lookup: CDR1 SEHNR, CDR2 FQNEAQ (reference sequence). Trimming left V 2 bases short and J 7 bases short, with 8 bases between. The DNA of the CDR3 is TGTGCCAGCAGCTTAAGGGGAGACGGGGAGCTGTTTTTT. This codes for CASSLRGDGELFF.

This clone appeared a single time. This chain uses TRBV5-1 with TRBJ2-2; possibly TRBD2 for D (7 bases). The CDR3 totals 17 residues. The ends were cut back, 5 bases at V and 1 base at J, with 18 bases in the middle. CDR1 is SGHRS and CDR2 is YFSETQ in the germline V gene. CDR3 DNA sequence: TGCGCCAGCAGGCTCTTTCTGGGGGGGCTGAACACCGGGGAGCTGTTTTTT. This sequence encodes CASRLFLGGLNTGELFF.

The chain combines TRBV29-1 with TRBJ1-1; D perhaps matches TRBD1 (5 bases). V lost 5 bases, J lost 4 bases, and 14 bases lay in between. This CDR3 region has 13 residues. Germline CDR1 is SQVTM and CDR2 is ANQGSEA. The CDR3 DNA follows: TGCAGCGTTCGGGGGGGAGGTTTCACTGAAGCTTTCTTT. Protein sequence: CSVRGGGFTEAFF. Full variable domain (outside the CDR3, taken from reference TRBV29-1 and TRBJ1-1): SAVISQKPSRDICQRGTSLTIQCQVDSQVTMMFWYRQQPGQSLTLIATANQGSEATYESGFVIDKFPISRPNLTFSTLTVSNMSPEDSSIYLCSVRGGGFTEAFFGQGTRLTVV.

The chain recombines TRBV7-9 with TRBJ1-2, with 9 bases lining up with TRBD1. Germline CDR1 and CDR2: SEHNR and FQNEAQ (reference sequence). Trimming took 6 bases from V and 3 from J; bases not matched to a gene: 17. CDR3 length: 18 residues. For the CDR3, the DNA is TGTGCCAGCAGGGTCCCGATTAACAGGGGGCAGTTGGACTATGGCTACACCTTC. This codes for CASRVPINRGQLDYGYTF.

The gene calls are TRBV2 and TRBJ1-1, with 7 bases lining up with TRBD1. The trim removed 6 bases at V and 3 bases at J, leaving 4 bases unmatched. In germline, CDR1 is SNHLY, CDR2 FYNNEI. The length of the CDR3 is 13 residues. The CDR3 DNA follows: TGTGCCAGCAGGACGACAGGGTACACTGAAGCTTTCTTT. This codes for CASRTTGYTEAFF.

This chain links TRBV7-9 with TRBJ1-1, with D maybe TRBD1 (5 bases). The CDR3 has 15 residues. V shed 5 bases and J shed 0 bases, with 13 bases lying between them. Per the germline V gene, CDR1 is SEHNR and CDR2 is FQNEAQ (reference sequence). The CDR3 sequence: CASSTRGTVNTEAFF. In nucleotides, the CDR3 is TGTGCCAGCAGCACAAGGGGCACCGTGAACACTGAAGCTTTCTTT.

This chain links TRBV19 with TRBJ1-4; D unclear. The CDR3 has 15 residues. Trimming shortened V by 7 bases and J by 4 bases, and 16 bases separated the two germline ends. Looked up from germline, CDR1 is LNHDA and CDR2 is SQIVND (reference sequence). CDR3: CASKSAGRLNEKLFF. The CDR3 nucleotides read TGTGCCAGTAAGAGTGCCGGACGGCTTAATGAAAAACTGTTTTTT.

The J gene is TRBJ2-7, the V gene TRBV18; D might be TRBD1 (5 bases). V dropped 7 bases and J dropped 3 bases, with 13 bases sitting between them. The CDR3 has 13 amino acids. Germline lookup yields CDR1 KGHSH and CDR2 LQKENI. CDR3 bases: TGTGCCAGCTGGTCCGACAGTTACTACGAGCAGTACTTC. Residues: CASWSDSYYEQYF.

The genes are TRBV7-9 and TRBJ1-1; D is ambiguous. Germline CDR1 SEHNR, CDR2 FQNEAQ (reference sequence). Trimming took off 6 bases at V and 4 bases at J, with 9 bases between the two ends. The CDR3 covers 12 residues. The CDR3 bases are TGTGCCAGCAGACTTCTGGGCACTGAAGCTTTCTTT. Its translation: CASRLLGTEAFF. Together with reference TRBV7-9 and TRBJ1-1, the CDR3 gives the full variable domain: DTGVSQNPRHKITKRGQNVTFRCDPISEHNRLYWYRQTLGQGPEFLTYFQNEAQLEKSRLLSDRFSAERPKGSFSTLEIQRTEQGDSAMYLCASRLLGTEAFFGQGTRLTVV.

The genes are TRBV7-2 and TRBJ2-5; D possibly corresponds to TRBD2 (6 bases). The germline V gene encodes CDR1 SGHTA and CDR2 FQGNSA. V was clipped by 3 bases and J by 6 bases, with 11 bases between them. The CDR3 is 13 residues long. The CDR3, as DNA: TGTGCCAGCAGCTTGGACTACCAGAAGACCCAGTACTTC. This translates into CASSLDYQKTQYF. Based on the CDR3 plus reference TRBV7-2 and TRBJ2-5, the full variable domain is GAGVSQSPSNKVTEKGKDVELRCDPISGHTALYWYRQSLGQGLEFLIYFQGNSAPDKSGLPSDRFSAERTGGSVSTLTIQRTQQEDSAVYLCASSLDYQKTQYFGPGTRLLVL.

The chain couples TRBV10-2 to TRBJ1-1; tentatively, D is TRBD1 (5 bases). The length of the CDR3 is 14 residues. CDR1 WSHSY and CDR2 SAAADI come from the germline V gene. Trimming took 4 bases from V and 4 from J, leaving 13 bases between them. The chain's CDR3 is CASSVSRETTEAFF. CDR3 sequence (DNA): TGCGCCAGCAGTGTATCCAGGGAGACCACTGAAGCTTTCTTT.

This sequence joins TRBV6-1 and TRBJ1-3; 7 nucleotides line up with TRBD1. The germline V gene encodes CDR1 MNHNS and CDR2 SASEGT. J lost 1 base, V lost 4 bases, and 4 bases had no gene match. This CDR3 is built from 15 residues. The CDR3 nucleotides read TGTGCCAGCAGTGTGTCCAGGGGGTCTGGAAACACCATATATTTT. This gives the protein CASSVSRGSGNTIYF.

J is TRBJ1-6 and V is TRBV7-8; a possible D gene is TRBD1 (5 bases). Germline assignment: CDR1 SGHVS and CDR2 FQNEAQ. This CDR3 contains 14 residues. V was pared by 1 base and J by 7 bases, with 8 bases between. CDR3 region: CASSLGTQNSPLHF. The CDR3 DNA reads as TGTGCCAGCAGCTTAGGGACACAAAATTCACCCCTCCACTTT.

The rearrangement links TRBV7-9 to TRBJ1-1; tentative D call: TRBD1 (5 bases). The CDR3 runs to 14 residues. The V end lost 8 bases, the J end lost 1 base, and 14 bases lay between the germline ends. Germline V gene lookup returns CDR1 SEHNR and CDR2 FQNEAQ (reference sequence). In DNA, the CDR3 is TGTGCCAGCGAATTGATGGGACCGAACACTGAAGCTTTCTTT. Translated, it gives CASELMGPNTEAFF.

The V and J genes are TRBV19 and TRBJ2-2, with 9 bases matching TRBD1. The CDR3 runs 15 residues. Germline V CDR1 and CDR2: LNHDA, SQIVND (reference sequence). J gave up 6 bases and V 6 bases, and 8 bases lay outside the gene matches. CDR3 coding DNA: TGTGCCAGTAGAGAAACGGGACAGGGACCCGGGGAGCTGTTTTTT. Encoded protein: CASRETGQGPGELFF.

This clone was found a few times. The CDR3 here is CASRGTGVEAFF. In DNA form, the CDR3 reads TGTGCCAGCAGGGGGACAGGGGTAGAAGCTTTCTTT. The genes are TRBV9 and TRBJ1-1; TRBD1 matches at 10 bases. Trimming at V came to 5 bases and at J to 8 bases, leaving 3 bases not matched to a gene. This CDR3 is built from 12 residues. CDR1 and CDR2 from the germline V gene are SGDLS and YYNGEE. Combining the CDR3 with reference TRBV9 and TRBJ1-1 gives the whole variable domain DSGVTQTPKHLITATGQRVTLRCSPRSGDLSVYWYQQSLDQGLQFLIQYYNGEERAKGNILERFSAQQFPDLHSELNLSSLELGDSALYFCASRGTGVEAFFGQGTRLTVV.

The CDR3 DNA follows: TGTGCCTGGAGAGAGCTACTAATTTCAACCACTGAAGCTTTCTTT. Amino acid sequence: CAWRELLISTTEAFF. The chain is built from TRBV30 and TRBJ1-1; no clear D. This CDR3 has 15 residues. Trimming cost V 3 bases and J 4 bases, with 18 bases left between them. CDR1 GTSNPN and CDR2 SVGIG come from the germline V gene (reference sequence).

A few counts support this clone. DNA for the CDR3: TGTGCCAGCAGGGCAGGGGGCTCTGGGGCCAACGTCCTGACTTTC. Its translation is CASRAGGSGANVLTF. This chain joins TRBV6-1 and TRBJ2-6, with 7 bases matching TRBD1. J was trimmed by 0 bases and V by 6 bases; bases with no gene match: 2. The germline V gene encodes CDR1 MNHNS and CDR2 SASEGT. The CDR3 consists of 15 residues.

This rearrangement joins TRBV7-9 to TRBJ1-2; D is ambiguous. Trimming took 3 bases from V and 2 from J, leaving 10 bases between them. Germline CDR1 SEHNR, CDR2 FQNEAQ (reference sequence). This CDR3 is built from 14 residues. The CDR3 protein is CASSLGGANYGYTF. Written as DNA, the CDR3 is TGTGCCAGCAGCTTGGGCGGAGCAAACTATGGCTACACCTTC.

The chain has TRBV6-6 and TRBJ2-7; possibly TRBD1 for D (6 bases). The CDR3 consists of 12 residues. Germline assignment: CDR1 MNHNY and CDR2 SVGAGI (reference sequence). The V end lost 6 bases, the J end lost 3 bases, and 9 bases lay between the germline ends. This CDR3 reads CASSLGHYEQYF. CDR3 nucleotides: TGTGCCAGCAGCTTGGGACACTACGAGCAGTACTTC.

The chain combines TRBV27 with TRBJ1-5; D uncertain. The CDR3 contains 16 residues. Germline lookup yields CDR1 MNHEY and CDR2 SMNVEV (reference sequence). Trimming shortened V by 4 bases and J by 5 bases, and 18 bases separated the two germline ends. The CDR3 coding sequence is TGTGCCAGCAGTTATCGGCCGCCGGGGAGGGATCAGCCCCAGCATTTT. Encoded protein: CASSYRPPGRDQPQHF.

This rearrangement joins TRBV5-1 to TRBJ2-5, with TRBD2 matching over 9 bases. The CDR3 is 14 amino acids. The J segment lost 5 bases and the V segment lost 3 bases, leaving 5 bases of the junction unmatched. Per the germline V gene, CDR1 is SGHRS and CDR2 is YFSETQ. The CDR3 reads CASSYGGGEETQYF. CDR3 in DNA: TGCGCCAGCAGCTACGGCGGGGGGGAGGAGACCCAGTACTTC.

This clone was counted once. The rearrangement joins TRBV5-6 to TRBJ2-3, with TRBD1 as a possible D gene (5 bases). Between the trimmed V and J ends, which lost 0 bases and 4 bases, there was a span of 12 bases. Germline CDR1 is SGHDT and CDR2 is YYEEEE. The CDR3 loop spans 15 amino acids. The CDR3 coding sequence is TGTGCCAGCAGCTTGGGATTTGGGGCTTCAGATACGCAGTATTTT. This gives the protein CASSLGFGASDTQYF.

The J gene is TRBJ2-7, the V gene TRBV30; the D gene is possibly TRBD1 (6 bases). This CDR3 region has 12 residues. Trimming cost V 2 bases and J 4 bases, with 9 bases left between them. The germline V gene has CDR1 GTSNPN and CDR2 SVGIG (reference sequence). In DNA, the CDR3 is TGTGCCTGGAGTCCACAGGGTTACGAGCAGTACTTC. Amino acid sequence: CAWSPQGYEQYF. The full variable domain, rest sourced from reference TRBV30 and TRBJ2-7, is SQTIHQWPATLVQPVGSPLSLECTVEGTSNPNLYWYRQAAGRGLQLLFYSVGIGQISSEVPQNLSASRPQDRQFILSSKKLLLSDSGFYLCAWSPQGYEQYFGPGTRLTVT.